These 7 T cell receptor beta chains originate from one sample sequenced in a study of PD-L1 blockade in urothelial cancer (dated by TCRdb to between 2016 and 2019). Library preparation used the immunoSEQ multiplex PCR assay. The table comes from immuneACCESS by way of TCRdb, which keeps in-frame sequences with V and J called. Part of the clones is missing from these tables; in studies checked, under half for an unresolved V gene and the rest for unknown reasons. Here the sample has about 36,000 clones; around 84% occur a single time. The top ten clonotypes cover approximately 10% of the sample. The time point label for this specimen denotes: peripheral blood 6 weeks after treatment start. The sequencing here drew on PBMCs, taken around atezolizumab (anti-PD-L1) treatment. The receptors come from a man in his forties with urothelial cancer.

The V call is TRBV6-5, the J call TRBJ2-7; a weak D match, TRBD1 (6 bases). Germline CDR1 and CDR2: MNHEY and SVGAGI. V lost 5 bases and J lost 0, with 14 bases in between. The CDR3 runs to 15 residues. The CDR3 spells CASSTGNTPSYEQYF. The DNA of the CDR3 is TGTGCCAGCAGTACAGGGAACACCCCCTCCTACGAGCAGTACTTC.

The chain has TRBV14 and TRBJ1-1; D is ambiguous. CDR3 length: 13 residues. Germline V gives CDR1 SGHDN, CDR2 FVKESK. With 0 bases removed from V and 3 bases from J, the gap between germline ends came to 5 bases. The CDR3 spells CASSQDMYTEAFF. The CDR3 nucleotides read TGTGCCAGCAGCCAAGACATGTACACTGAAGCTTTCTTT.

On this clone: Other DNA sequences in the same sample also yield this CDR3. The chain combines TRBV2 with TRBJ1-1; maybe TRBD1 (6 bases). Germline V lookup: CDR1 SNHLY, CDR2 FYNNEI. The germline V and J ends were trimmed by 6 bases and 0 bases, with 11 bases remaining between them. This CDR3 has 14 amino acids. The CDR3 here is CASSVQGLNTEAFF. CDR3 bases: TGTGCCAGCAGCGTACAGGGTTTGAACACTGAAGCTTTCTTT.

The V call is TRBV28, the J call TRBJ2-1; 13 positions agree with TRBD2. CDR1 and CDR2 (germline): MDHEN, SYDVKM. V gave up 8 bases and J gave up 5 bases; unmatched junction bases: 6. The CDR3 spans 15 residues. This CDR3 reads CASAGGTSGDNEQFF. CDR3 DNA: TGTGCCAGCGCTGGGGGGACTAGCGGGGACAATGAGCAGTTCTTC.

The J gene is TRBJ1-4, the V gene TRBV5-1, with a tentative D call TRBD1 (5 bases). The V gene's germline CDR1 is SGHRS and CDR2 YFSETQ. This CDR3 spans 16 amino acids. The germline V and J ends were trimmed by 4 bases and 3 bases, with 16 bases remaining between them. The CDR3 spells CASSIRGSGANEKLFF. In nucleotides, the CDR3 is TGCGCCAGCAGCATTCGGGGGTCCGGGGCTAATGAAAAACTGTTTTTT.

V is TRBV28 and J is TRBJ2-1; 8 nucleotides match TRBD1. CDR1 MDHEN and CDR2 SYDVKM come from the germline V gene. This CDR3 comprises 14 residues. The V and J ends lost 6 bases and 9 bases, in that order; junction bases with no gene match: 10. CDR3 residues: CASRHAGQGAEQFF. CDR3 coding DNA: TGTGCCAGCAGACACGCCGGACAGGGTGCTGAGCAGTTCTTC.

CDR3: CASSLQTGGEGYTF. In nucleotides, the CDR3 is TGTGCCAGCAGCTTGCAGACAGGGGGCGAGGGCTACACCTTC. V usage is TRBV5-5 and J usage is TRBJ1-2, with 10 bases fitting TRBD1. Germline V gene data show CDR1 as SGHKS and CDR2 as YYEKEE (reference sequence). Unmatched junction bases numbered 5, after V lost 1 base and J lost 8 bases. The CDR3 has 14 amino acids.